This entry is about one TCR beta chain. What it binds is not known. This record belongs to a study of yellow fever vaccine responses in identical twins. Whole-study results and caveats: Twins' vaccine T cell responses were reported to seem partly convergent and partly personalized.

TCRdb reprocessed the RT-PCR reads with MiXCR, giving one entry per CDR3 protein. The sample lists about 34,000 distinct CDR3 sequences, 45% to 65% occurring once. CDR3 length equals 15 residues. The V gene's germline CDR1 is LNHDA and CDR2 SQIVND (reference sequence). The germline V and J ends were trimmed by 7 bases and 3 bases, with 15 bases remaining between them. The source was T cells from blood (PBMCs), unsorted or a sorted subset (not recorded which), collected before or after yellow fever vaccination (not recorded which). J is TRBJ2-2 and V is TRBV19; D may be TRBD1 (6 bases). This TCR was sampled from a woman aged 18-35 years who received the yellow fever vaccine. CDR3 bases: TGTGCCAGTACCACCAGGGGAGCGGACACCGGGGAGCTGTTTTTT. It specifies CASTTRGADTGELFF.